This T cell receptor (beta chain) derives from a study of CD8 T cells in Susac syndrome. The CDR3 has 16 amino acids. Trimming cost V 1 base and J 0 bases; bases outside gene matches: 4. The germline CDR1 and CDR2 sequences are DFQATT and SNEGSKA (reference sequence). With respect to this clonotype: As yet, its antigen is unknown.

RNA totalling about 0.45 to 1 ug underwent reverse transcription with random hexamers. TCRdb re-called the immunoSEQ multiplex PCR reads with MiXCR, one entry per CDR3 protein. The sample gives 250,000 to 300,000 distinct CDR3 sequences, 75% to 90% of which show up once; more than 0.15% is in the top ten. It was negative isolation that provided the CD8+ and CD4+ T cells, whereas TEMRA cells were enriched by FACS. General study points: As the study acknowledged, the number of individuals in its TCR sequencing and HLA analysis was relatively small.

This clonotype originated in a human donor with multiple sclerosis. The sample comprised CD8+ T cells from PBMCs. V is TRBV20-1 and J is TRBJ1-3, with 9 bases fitting TRBD1. The CDR3: CSARGNRGLSGNTIYF. In nucleotides, the CDR3 is TGCAGTGCTAGAGGCAACAGGGGGCTCTCTGGAAACACCATATATTTT.